Described below is a single T cell receptor (beta chain) sequence and its context. This sample was included in a study of technical replicates of blood from a few donors. V was clipped by 3 bases and J by 6 bases; unmatched bases: 4. Germline assignment: CDR1 SGHNT and CDR2 YENEEA. The CDR3 is made up of 15 amino acids. The data were produced by immunoSEQ multiplex PCR, yet TCRdb's version contains in-frame clones alone and is incomplete. The table includes about 75,000 clones, around 97% detected once. This TCR was sampled from a human donor in good health. This chain uses TRBV11-3 with TRBJ2-1, with 11 bases lining up with TRBD1. The sample taken for sequencing was T cells isolated from PBMCs. CDR3 nucleotides: TGTGCCAGCAGCTTGGGACAGGGGGGAGGCAATGAGCAGTTCTTC. Encoded protein: CASSLGQGGGNEQFF.